The T cell receptor beta chain under discussion was sequenced for a study of control samples from healthy donors and cancer patients. Germline V gene data show CDR1 as MNHEY and CDR2 as SVGAGI. The V end was cut by 2 bases, the J end by 3 bases, with 8 bases between. CDR3 length: 13 residues. Here immunoSEQ multiplex PCR was the method, and the copy in TCRdb shows in-frame clones only, minus some. The profile covers around 110,000 clones, with over 90% appearing a single time and roughly 2.5% taken by the ten largest. What was sequenced was blood. The sequence was obtained from a man younger than 40 in good health. The gene calls are TRBV6-5 and TRBJ2-7; D gene unclear. Here the CDR3 reads CASSYPPFYEQYF. Here the CDR3 DNA reads TGTGCCAGCAGTTACCCTCCCTTCTACGAGCAGTACTTC.